These 22 T cell receptor beta chains originate from one sample sequenced in a study of early T cells in non-severe SARS-CoV-2 infection. TCRdb itself ran the 5' RACE reads through MiXCR, one entry per CDR3 protein. Among under 100,000 distinct CDR3 sequences listed, 8% to 13% were seen once. Input material: whole blood. Receptor source: an adult who was a healthcare worker with PCR-confirmed SARS-CoV-2 infection or an uninfected control (not recorded which).

This clonotype was observed a handful of times. The J gene is TRBJ2-1, the V gene TRBV9; D unclear. V gave up 4 bases and J gave up 7 bases, with 9 bases separating them. CDR1 is SGDLS, CDR2 YYNGEE, per germline. The CDR3 has 12 residues. The CDR3 DNA follows: TGTGCCAGCAGCCCCAGCAGAAATGAGCAGTTCTTC. Translating it yields CASSPSRNEQFF.

This clonotype was counted at least ten times. V is TRBV9 and J is TRBJ2-7, with D uncertain. Trimming removed 2 bases at V and 9 bases at J, with 12 bases between. This CDR3 is 12 amino acids long. CDR1 is SGDLS and CDR2 is YYNGEE in the germline V gene. Here the CDR3 DNA reads TGTGCCAGCAGCGTCGTTGCAAATGGGCAGTACTTC. This codes for CASSVVANGQYF.

The rearrangement joins TRBV6-5 to TRBJ1-5, with 8 bases identical to TRBD1. The trim removed 8 bases at V and 4 bases at J, leaving 7 bases unmatched. From germline, CDR1 is MNHEY and CDR2 SVGAGI. CDR3 length: 14 residues. CDR3 region: CASGATGANQPQHF. The CDR3 region has the DNA TGTGCCAGCGGGGCGACAGGGGCTAATCAGCCCCAGCATTTT.

This clonotype has ten or more counts. V gene TRBV6-5 combines with J gene TRBJ2-7, with TRBD2 identical over 7 bases. The germline CDR1 and CDR2 sequences are MNHEY and SVGAGI. This CDR3 spans 14 amino acids. The ends lost 0 bases at V and 7 bases at J; junction bases unmatched: 6. This CDR3 is CASSYSRENGEQYF. In DNA, the CDR3 is TGTGCCAGCAGTTACTCGCGGGAGAACGGGGAGCAGTACTTC.

This clonotype turned up a few times. The genes are TRBV10-3 and TRBJ1-5; D might be TRBD1 (5 bases). The CDR3 has 16 residues. Germline CDR1 reads ENHRY; CDR2 reads SYGVKD. V was cut by 2 bases and J by 1 base, with 12 bases left in between. CDR3 nucleotide sequence: TGTGCCATCAGTGAGAGTGGGGGACTGAGCAATCAGCCCCAGCATTTT. Protein: CAISESGGLSNQPQHF.

This clonotype has a count of ten or more. V is TRBV2 and J is TRBJ2-1; D perhaps matches TRBD1 (5 bases). Germline CDR1 and CDR2: SNHLY and FYNNEI. The CDR3 loop spans 14 amino acids. V lost 8 bases, J lost 7 bases, and 18 bases lay in between. The CDR3 protein is CASVAGSPGNEQFF. CDR3 in DNA: TGTGCCAGCGTAGCCGGGTCCCCAGGGAATGAGCAGTTCTTC.

V is TRBV12-3 or TRBV12-4 and J is TRBJ2-5; TRBD1 matches 11 bases. V lost 6 bases, J lost 3 bases, and 6 bases stayed unmatched. This CDR3 is 15 amino acids long. The CDR3, as DNA: TGTGCCAGCAGACCGGGGGACAGGGGGAAAGAGACCCAGTACTTC. Translated: CASRPGDRGKETQYF.

In this sample, this clonotype turned up many times. The gene calls are TRBV6-5 and TRBJ2-7; possibly TRBD1 for D (6 bases). V was clipped by 5 bases and J by 3 bases, with 11 bases between them. The CDR3 spans 13 residues. Germline loops: CDR1 MNHEY, CDR2 SVGAGI. CDR3 protein: CASSRTVYYEQYF. The CDR3 DNA is TGTGCCAGCAGTCGGACAGTGTACTACGAGCAGTACTTC.

In this sample, this clonotype turned up many times. The CDR3 reads CAVGTAYNSPLHF. The DNA of the CDR3 is TGTGCCGTGGGGACGGCGTATAATTCACCCCTCCACTTT. The V and J genes are TRBV10-3 and TRBJ1-6; a weak D match, TRBD1 (5 bases). V was cut by 11 bases and J by 4 bases, with 12 bases left in between. The CDR3 spans 13 residues. CDR1 and CDR2 (germline): ENHRY, SYGVKD.

This clonotype was counted ten times or more. The V and J genes are TRBV20-1 and TRBJ1-1; 8 positions agree with TRBD1. The CDR3 has 11 amino acids. The ends lost 6 bases at V and 11 bases at J; junction bases unmatched: 8. From germline, CDR1 is DFQATT and CDR2 SNEGSKA (reference sequence). CDR3 coding DNA: TGCAGTGCCATCCAGGGGGCTTGGGCTTTCTTT. Amino acids: CSAIQGAWAFF.

This clonotype occurred many times. CDR3 nucleotides: TGTGCCAGCAGCCGTGACAGAAACTACGAAGGGAACACTGAAGCTTTCTTT. This translates into CASSRDRNYEGNTEAFF. J is TRBJ1-1 and V is TRBV7-9; D perhaps matches TRBD1 (5 bases). The germline V gene has CDR1 SEHNR and CDR2 FQNEAQ (reference sequence). V was cut by 5 bases and J by 1 base, with 20 bases left in between. The CDR3 spans 17 residues.

For the CDR3, the DNA is TGCGCCAGCAGCTCGGGACAGGGAACATATGGGACCCAGTACTTC. Protein product: CASSSGQGTYGTQYF. V gene TRBV5-1 combines with J gene TRBJ2-5; TRBD1 matches at 9 bases. The CDR3 is 15 amino acids. Unmatched junction bases numbered 10, after V lost 3 bases and J lost 7 bases. Germline CDR1 and CDR2: SGHRS and YFSETQ.

This clonotype has a handful of counts. V usage is TRBV3-1 and J usage is TRBJ2-7; 9 nucleotides match TRBD1. Germline values: CDR1 LGHDT, CDR2 YNNKEL (reference sequence). The CDR3 is 16 residues long. J was trimmed by 0 bases and V by 5 bases; bases with no gene match: 8. CDR3 protein: CASSLQRTGASYEQYF. The CDR3, as DNA: TGTGCCAGCAGCTTACAGAGGACAGGGGCCTCCTACGAGCAGTACTTC.

Only a few counts were recorded for this clonotype. This rearrangement joins TRBV5-1 to TRBJ2-7, with TRBD1 matching over 8 bases. The CDR3 is 15 amino acids. With 0 bases clipped from V and 5 bases from J, the junction kept 7 bases outside the gene matches. CDR1 SGHRS and CDR2 YFSETQ come from the germline V gene. Here the CDR3 DNA reads TGCGCCAGCAGCTTGGCCAGGGGGCGCATCGACGAGCAGTACTTC. It yields the protein CASSLARGRIDEQYF. Full variable domain (outside the CDR3, taken from reference TRBV5-1 and TRBJ2-7): KAGVTQTPRYLIKTRGQQVTLSCSPISGHRSVSWYQQTPGQGLQFLFEYFSETQRNKGNFPGRFSGRQFSNSRSEMNVSTLELGDSALYLCASSLARGRIDEQYFGPGTRLTVT.

This rearrangement joins TRBV29-1 to TRBJ2-5, with D tentatively TRBD1 or TRBD2 (5 bases each). There are 15 residues in the CDR3. CDR1 is SQVTM, CDR2 ANQGSEA, per germline. The V and J ends lost 4 bases and 2 bases respectively, with 17 bases between them. CDR3 residues: CSVARGVVVQETQYF. The CDR3 DNA reads as TGCAGCGTTGCCCGAGGGGTTGTAGTTCAAGAGACCCAGTACTTC.

This clonotype was observed at least ten times. The chain combines TRBV4-2 with TRBJ2-7; 7 positions match TRBD2. The V and J ends lost 4 bases and 2 bases, in that order; junction bases with no gene match: 14. Per the germline V gene, CDR1 is LGHNA and CDR2 is YNFKEQ. This CDR3 has 17 residues. CDR3 in DNA: TGTGCCAGCAGCCGAACTAGCGATGAGTTAGGTGCCTACGAGCAGTACTTC. It yields the protein CASSRTSDELGAYEQYF.

The chain employs TRBV6-5 and TRBJ1-1, with a weak D call TRBD1 (5 bases). V shed 5 bases and J shed 5 bases, with 15 bases lying between them. Per germline, CDR1 MNHEY and CDR2 SVGAGI. The CDR3 sequence is 14 residues long. CDR3 protein: CASSPARDGTEAFF. DNA for the CDR3: TGTGCCAGCAGTCCCGCCAGGGATGGAACTGAAGCTTTCTTT.

V gene TRBV7-2 combines with J gene TRBJ1-2; D is unclear. Germline values: CDR1 SGHTA, CDR2 FQGNSA. Between the trimmed V and J ends, which lost 2 bases and 5 bases, there was a span of 12 bases. The CDR3 has 14 amino acids. The CDR3 bases are TGTGCCAGCAGCTTAAGCAGGTCTGGTTATGGCTACACCTTC. It is translated as CASSLSRSGYGYTF.

The CDR3 DNA follows: TGTGCCAGCAGCCTCGGACAGGCCACTACTCTCCCCAGAGAGACCCAGTACTTC. Translating gives CASSLGQATTLPRETQYF. The J gene is TRBJ2-5, the V gene TRBV9; 7 bases are shared with TRBD1. Germline V gene data show CDR1 as SGDLS and CDR2 as YYNGEE. J gave up 4 bases and V 4 bases, and 19 bases lay outside the gene matches. The CDR3 is 18 amino acids. Full variable domain (outside the CDR3, taken from reference TRBV9 and TRBJ2-5): DSGVTQTPKHLITATGQRVTLRCSPRSGDLSVYWYQQSLDQGLQFLIQYYNGEERAKGNILERFSAQQFPDLHSELNLSSLELGDSALYFCASSLGQATTLPRETQYFGPGTRLLVL.

This clonotype was found many times. The genes are TRBV20-1 and TRBJ1-1; 7 bases align to TRBD1. Germline CDR1 DFQATT, CDR2 SNEGSKA (reference sequence). V lost 6 bases, J lost 10 bases, and 11 bases stayed unmatched. The CDR3 extends over 12 amino acids. CDR3 in DNA: TGCAGTGCCGGACAGGACCAACGGGCAGCTTTCTTT. It codes for CSAGQDQRAAFF.

At least ten counts were recorded for this clonotype. The chain employs TRBV2 and TRBJ2-5; D not certain. Trimming shortened V by 5 bases and J by 0 bases, and 13 bases separated the two germline ends. Germline V gene sequence: CDR1 SNHLY, CDR2 FYNNEI. CDR3 length: 15 amino acids. As DNA, the CDR3 is TGTGCCAGCAGTCCGTGGACGCGGAACCAAGAGACCCAGTACTTC. This encodes CASSPWTRNQETQYF.

The table lists this clonotype with many counts. V usage is TRBV28 and J usage is TRBJ1-4; maybe TRBD1 (5 bases). V was cut by 6 bases and J by 0 bases, with 8 bases left in between. Germline V gives CDR1 MDHEN, CDR2 SYDVKM. The CDR3 length is 14 residues. The CDR3 DNA sequence: TGTGCCAGCAGCGACAGAGCAACTAATGAAAAACTGTTTTTT. The encoded protein is CASSDRATNEKLFF.